Listed below are T cell receptor beta chains from one sample, sequenced in a study of blood T cell repertoires in COVID-19. The repertoire was sequenced with immunoSEQ multiplex PCR; TCRdb's copy has only in-frame clones and lacks some. Among 310,000 or so clones listed, around 92% were seen once. The source material was peripheral blood. The receptors come from a man younger than 30 who had recovered from COVID-19. CDR3s include the opening cysteine and the closing phenylalanine or tryptophan. Fields, in order: CDR3 protein, CDR3 DNA, CDR3 length, D gene, V gene, clone size, J gene. A D gene is named only where the DNA matches it firmly. Not all rows give a size; the values are once, few, many and, for expanded clones, a class.

CASSEQGAVIDYGYTF	TGTGCCAGCAGTGAACAGGGGGCGGTTATAGACTATGGCTACACCTTC	16	TRBD1	TRBV25-1	-	TRBJ1-2
CASLGQGSHTGELFF	TGTGCCAGCCTAGGACAGGGTTCTCACACCGGGGAGCTGTTTTTT	15	TRBD1	TRBV2	few	TRBJ2-2
CASSVGRGQPNEKLFF	TGTGCCAGTAGTGTCGGAAGGGGGCAACCCAATGAAAAACTGTTTTTT	16	TRBD1	TRBV19	-	TRBJ1-4
CASSYSLENTEAFF	TGTGCCAGCAGTTACTCCTTAGAGAACACTGAAGCTTTCTTT	14	-	TRBV6-5	-	TRBJ1-1
CASSKSRDRGYNEQFF	TGTGCCAGTAGTAAGTCCCGGGACAGGGGATACAATGAACAGTTCTTC	16	TRBD1	TRBV19	-	TRBJ2-1
CASRRDNQPQHF	TGTGCCAGCAGGAGAGACAATCAGCCCCAGCATTTT	12	-	TRBV5-4	once	TRBJ1-5
CASSPGTGGTEQYF	TGTGCCAGCAGCCCCGGGACAGGGGGAACGGAGCAGTACTTC	14	TRBD1	TRBV27	-	TRBJ2-7
CATSTGRADTQYF	TGTGCCACCAGCACCGGCAGGGCAGATACGCAGTATTTT	13	-	TRBV15	once	TRBJ2-3
CASVGTGNTEAFF	TGCGCCAGCGTAGGGACAGGGAACACTGAAGCTTTCTTT	13	TRBD1	TRBV4-1	-	TRBJ1-1
CASSDRGQGTYEQYF	TGTGCCAGCAGTGACCGGGGACAGGGAACCTACGAGCAGTACTTC	15	TRBD1	TRBV6-4	-	TRBJ2-7
CASSLDGRTDTQYF	TGCGCCAGCAGCTTGGATGGCCGCACAGATACGCAGTATTTT	14	-	TRBV5-1	-	TRBJ2-3
CASSASQGQPQHF	TGTGCCAGCAGTGCATCGCAGGGACAGCCCCAGCATTTT	13	-	TRBV6-4	-	TRBJ1-5
CASSQTGGFASGRPWEQFF	TGTGCCAGCAGCCAGACAGGGGGTTTCGCTAGCGGGAGGCCTTGGGAGCAGTTCTTC	19	TRBD2	TRBV3-1/TRBV3-2	-	TRBJ2-1
CARHMEPTDTQYF	TGTGCCAGGCATATGGAGCCCACAGATACGCAGTATTTT	13	-	TRBV2	-	TRBJ2-3
CASSLRWGLGDSEQYF	TGTGCCAGCAGTCTGCGGTGGGGACTAGGGGACTCCGAGCAGTACTTC	16	TRBD2	TRBV2	few	TRBJ2-7
CASSYSKQGIFGYTF	TGTGCCAGCAGTTACTCGAAACAGGGGATTTTTGGCTACACCTTC	15	TRBD1	TRBV6-5	once	TRBJ1-2
CAITSAAYRSSNYGYTF	TGTGCCATTACCTCCGCGGCGTATAGGAGCTCTAACTATGGCTACACCTTC	17	-	TRBV10-3	few	TRBJ1-2
CATSDFLTGELFF	TGTGCCACCAGTGATTTCCTCACCGGGGAGCTGTTTTTT	13	-	TRBV24-1	-	TRBJ2-2
CASSPQGSGGYEQYF	TGTGCCAGCAGCCCCCAGGGTAGCGGGGGCTACGAGCAGTACTTC	15	TRBD2	TRBV6-2/TRBV6-3	-	TRBJ2-7
CASSVGGTGRVQYF	TGTGCCAGCAGTGTAGGTGGAACAGGGAGGGTGCAGTACTTC	14	-	TRBV2	-	TRBJ2-7
CSAVGGGEYEQFF	TGCAGCGCCGTGGGGGGGGGAGAGTATGAGCAGTTCTTC	13	TRBD2	TRBV29-1	-	TRBJ2-1
CASSARLAGKNTGELFF	TGTGCCAGCAGCGCCCGACTAGCGGGAAAGAACACCGGGGAGCTGTTTTTT	17	-	TRBV21-1	-	TRBJ2-2
CASSTSGGNTGELFF	TGTGCCAGCAGCACTAGCGGGGGGAACACCGGGGAGCTGTTTTTT	15	TRBD2	TRBV7-9	-	TRBJ2-2
CASSSGGPGDTQYF	TGTGCCAGCAGTTCCGGAGGGCCAGGAGATACGCAGTATTTT	14	-	TRBV28	-	TRBJ2-3
CASSWGGTEAFF	TGTGCCAGCAGCTGGGGGGGGACTGAAGCTTTCTTT	12	-	TRBV5-4	-	TRBJ1-1
CASSPRDWSSYEQYF	TGTGCCAGCAGCCCCCGGGACTGGAGTTCCTACGAGCAGTACTTC	15	-	TRBV11-1	-	TRBJ2-7
CASSPRPGVGTDTQYF	TGTGCCAGCTCACCACGGCCAGGGGTAGGCACAGATACGCAGTATTTT	16	-	TRBV18	-	TRBJ2-3
CATYSRQGPGTNYGYTF	TGCGCCACCTACTCTCGACAGGGCCCCGGGACTAACTATGGCTACACCTTC	17	TRBD1	TRBV4-1	-	TRBJ1-2
CASSPFGAGVDGYTF	TGTGCCAGCAGCCCTTTCGGTGCAGGGGTGGATGGCTACACCTTC	15	-	TRBV3-1/TRBV3-2	-	TRBJ1-2
CASSLAGGKNTIYF	TGTGCCAGCAGCTTAGCGGGGGGGAAAAACACCATATATTTT	14	-	TRBV7-9	-	TRBJ1-3
CASSPTDRVGHGYTF	TGTGCCAGCAGCCCCACTGACAGGGTTGGCCATGGCTACACCTTC	15	TRBD1	TRBV11-2	-	TRBJ1-2
CASSYSVPQGYGYTF	TGTGCCAGCAGTTACAGTGTCCCTCAGGGCTATGGCTACACCTTC	15	-	TRBV6-5	few	TRBJ1-2
CASSSPGGPNWDTQYF	TGTGCCAGCAGCTCCCCGGGAGGGCCAAATTGGGATACGCAGTATTTT	16	TRBD2	TRBV5-4	-	TRBJ2-3
CASTGGQETQYF	TGCGCCAGCACGGGAGGTCAAGAGACCCAGTACTTC	12	TRBD2	TRBV5-1	once	TRBJ2-5
CASSLDRGGVEKLFF	TGTGCCAGCAGCTTAGACAGGGGGGGCGTTGAAAAACTGTTTTTT	15	TRBD1	TRBV7-2	-	TRBJ1-4
CASSTQGSDYGYTF	TGCGCCAGCAGCACACAGGGAAGCGACTATGGCTACACCTTC	14	-	TRBV5-1	-	TRBJ1-2
CASSENRDSQNTDTQYF	TGTGCCAGCAGCGAAAACCGGGACTCACAAAACACAGATACGCAGTATTTT	17	-	TRBV7-7	-	TRBJ2-3
CASSLNRGQNEQYF	TGTGCCAGCAGCTTGAACAGGGGGCAAAACGAGCAGTACTTC	14	TRBD1	TRBV5-6	-	TRBJ2-7
CASSFDYYNEQFF	TGTGCCAGCAGCTTCGACTACTACAATGAGCAGTTCTTC	13	-	TRBV7-2	-	TRBJ2-1
CASSQTGQRGYEQYF	TGTGCCAGCAGTCAGACTGGACAGAGGGGTTACGAGCAGTACTTC	15	-	TRBV14	few	TRBJ2-7
CASSDGGALTDTQYF	TGTGCCAGCAGCGACGGGGGGGCCCTCACAGATACGCAGTATTTT	15	TRBD2	TRBV6-5	-	TRBJ2-3
CASSFGDSGNTEAFF	TGTGCCAGCAGCTTTGGGGACTCGGGGAACACTGAAGCTTTCTTT	15	-	TRBV5-4	-	TRBJ1-1
CASSKDRVGYTEAFF	TGTGCCAGTAGTAAGGACAGGGTGGGGTACACTGAAGCTTTCTTT	15	TRBD1	TRBV19	-	TRBJ1-1
CASARDPGNEQFF	TGTGCCAGCGCGCGGGACCCGGGTAATGAGCAGTTCTTC	13	-	TRBV2	-	TRBJ2-1
CASSVNRAMNTEAFF	TGTGCCAGCAGTGTTAACAGGGCTATGAACACTGAAGCTTTCTTT	15	-	TRBV2	-	TRBJ1-1
CATSDRTGLSRTSGRRRDGETQYF	TGTGCCACCAGTGATCGGACAGGGCTTTCCCGGACTAGCGGGAGACGGAGGGATGGAGAGACCCAGTACTTC	24	TRBD2	TRBV24-1	-	TRBJ2-5
CASRWGQLNEQFF	TGTGCCAGCAGATGGGGACAGCTAAATGAGCAGTTCTTC	13	TRBD1	TRBV12-3/TRBV12-4	-	TRBJ2-1
CASGRGTGYPGEQYF	TGTGCCAGCGGGAGGGGGACAGGGTATCCAGGCGAGCAGTACTTC	15	TRBD1	TRBV9	-	TRBJ2-7
CASSQDRGGEKLFF	TGTGCCAGCAGCCAAGACAGGGGGGGAGAAAAACTGTTTTTT	14	TRBD1	TRBV7-9	-	TRBJ1-4
CASSQDWGAGLLYEQYF	TGTGCCAGCAGCCAAGATTGGGGAGCGGGGCTACTCTACGAGCAGTACTTC	17	TRBD2	TRBV4-2	-	TRBJ2-7
CASTAGTGGRIQYF	TGTGCCAGCACCGCGGGGACAGGGGGCAGGATTCAGTACTTC	14	TRBD1	TRBV7-2	-	TRBJ2-4
CASSPQGLRSYEQYF	TGTGCCAGTAGTCCCCAGGGGTTGAGGTCCTACGAGCAGTACTTC	15	-	TRBV19	-	TRBJ2-7
CASSVEGAYSGNTIYF	TGTGCCAGCAGCGTAGAGGGGGCTTACTCTGGAAACACCATATATTTT	16	TRBD1	TRBV9	once	TRBJ1-3
CASSIDRWNTEAFF	TGTGCCAGTAGTATAGATCGGTGGAACACTGAAGCTTTCTTT	14	-	TRBV19	-	TRBJ1-1
CASSTNSLMNTEAFF	TGTGCCAGCAGTACCAACAGCCTCATGAACACTGAAGCTTTCTTT	15	-	TRBV6-5	-	TRBJ1-1